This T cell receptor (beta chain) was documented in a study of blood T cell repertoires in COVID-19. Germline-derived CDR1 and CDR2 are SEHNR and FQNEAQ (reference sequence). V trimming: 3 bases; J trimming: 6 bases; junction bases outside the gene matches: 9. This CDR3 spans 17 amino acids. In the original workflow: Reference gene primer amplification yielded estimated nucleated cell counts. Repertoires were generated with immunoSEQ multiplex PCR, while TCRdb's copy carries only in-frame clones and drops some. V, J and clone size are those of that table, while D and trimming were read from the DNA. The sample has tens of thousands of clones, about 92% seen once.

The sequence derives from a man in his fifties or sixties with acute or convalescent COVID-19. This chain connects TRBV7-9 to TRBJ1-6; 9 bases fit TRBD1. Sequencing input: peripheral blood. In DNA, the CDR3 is TGTGCCAGCAGCTTCGGGGGGACAGGGAGGGTTAATTCACCCCTCCACTTT. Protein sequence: CASSFGGTGRVNSPLHF.